The sequence of this T cell receptor (beta chain) was determined in a study of response to subunit inactivated influenza vaccine. Regarding the study as a whole: Authors suggested seasonal influenza vaccinations each recruit few new T cells.

To note about this clonotype: Antigen: not known.

TCRdb reanalysed the RT-PCR reads using MiXCR and keeps one entry per CDR3 protein. The table shows 650,000 to 700,000 distinct CDR3 sequences, with 15% to 17% occurring only once. Trimming at V came to 6 bases and at J to 1 base, leaving 6 bases not matched to a gene. Germline values: CDR1 MDHEN, CDR2 SYDVKM. The CDR3 extends over 15 amino acids. The clonotype comes from a man in his fifties or sixties who received an inactivated influenza vaccine. The V call is TRBV28, the J call TRBJ2-3, with 8 positions matching TRBD2. The input for sequencing was PBMCs from blood, taken 11 to 12 days after vaccination. The CDR3 reads CASSNGGGGTDTQYF. The DNA of the CDR3 is TGTGCCAGCAGCAACGGGGGGGGGGGCACAGATACGCAGTATTTT.